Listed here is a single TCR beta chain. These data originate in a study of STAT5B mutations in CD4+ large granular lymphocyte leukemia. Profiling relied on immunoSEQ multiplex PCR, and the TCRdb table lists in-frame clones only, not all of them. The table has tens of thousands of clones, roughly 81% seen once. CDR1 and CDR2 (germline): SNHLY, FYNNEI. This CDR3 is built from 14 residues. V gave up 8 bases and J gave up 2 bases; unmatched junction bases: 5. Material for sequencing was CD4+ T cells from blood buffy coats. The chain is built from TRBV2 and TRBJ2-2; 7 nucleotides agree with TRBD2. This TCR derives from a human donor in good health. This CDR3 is CASHGGTNTGELFF. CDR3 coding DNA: TGTGCCAGCCACGGGGGGACCAACACCGGGGAGCTGTTTTTT. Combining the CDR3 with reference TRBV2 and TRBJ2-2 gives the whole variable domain EPEVTQTPSHQVTQMGQEVILRCVPISNHLYFYWYRQILGQKVEFLVSFYNNEISEKSEIFDDQFSVERPDGSNFTLKIRSTKLEDSAMYFCASHGGTNTGELFFGEGSRLTVL.